This TCR beta chain stems from a study of control samples from healthy donors and cancer patients. Germline V gene data show CDR1 as LNHNV and CDR2 as YYDKDF (reference sequence). This CDR3 region has 13 residues. Trimming cost V 5 bases and J 9 bases, with 14 bases left between them. Clones were sequenced by immunoSEQ multiplex PCR, and TCRdb holds only the in-frame ones, with some missing. Of about 170,000 clones in the sample, 88% were seen once. This clone was recorded a few times. Sequenced material: blood. V gene TRBV15 combines with J gene TRBJ2-1; no reliable D call. This receptor was identified in a woman aged 25 to 39 in good health. In DNA, the CDR3 is TGTGCCACCAGCTCCAATCTTGGGGTTGAGCAGTTCTTC. Its protein is CATSSNLGVEQFF.